The clone carrying this T cell receptor beta chain was observed once. Researchers attached unique molecular identifiers to individual cDNA molecules. One entry per CDR3 protein results from TCRdb running MiXCR on the 5' RACE reads. The profile shows approximately 50,000 distinct CDR3 sequences, around 7.7% of them singletons. Germline V lookup: CDR1 KGHSH, CDR2 LQKENI. Trimming removed 3 bases from V and 2 bases from J, with 5 bases in between. CDR3 length: 14 residues. This sample stems from a study of early T cells in non-severe SARS-CoV-2 infection. This TCR derives from an adult who was a healthcare worker with PCR-confirmed SARS-CoV-2 infection or an uninfected control (not recorded which). Sequencing input: whole blood. The chain uses TRBV18 and TRBJ2-6, with a weak D call TRBD2 (5 bases). The CDR3 region has the DNA TGTGCCAGCTCACCCGGGACTGGGGCCAACGTCCTGACTTTC. It translates to CASSPGTGANVLTF.